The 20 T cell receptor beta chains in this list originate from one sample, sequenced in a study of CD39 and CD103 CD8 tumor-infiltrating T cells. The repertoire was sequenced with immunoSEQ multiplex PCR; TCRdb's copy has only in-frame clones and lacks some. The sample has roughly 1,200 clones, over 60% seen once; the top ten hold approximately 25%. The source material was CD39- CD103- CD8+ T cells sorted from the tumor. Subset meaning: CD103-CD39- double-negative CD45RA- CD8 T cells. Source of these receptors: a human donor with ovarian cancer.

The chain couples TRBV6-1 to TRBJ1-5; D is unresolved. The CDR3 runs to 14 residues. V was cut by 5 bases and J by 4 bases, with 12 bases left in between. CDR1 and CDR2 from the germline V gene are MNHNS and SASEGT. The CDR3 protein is CASSRGSRNQPQHF. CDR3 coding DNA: TGTGCCAGCAGTAGAGGGAGTAGGAATCAGCCCCAGCATTTT.

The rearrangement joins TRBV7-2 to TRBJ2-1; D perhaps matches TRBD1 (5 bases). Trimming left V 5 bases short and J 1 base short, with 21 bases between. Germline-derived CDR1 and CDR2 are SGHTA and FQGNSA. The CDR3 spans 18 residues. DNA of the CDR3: TGTGCCAGCAGCCTGCGCCATTCGACAGCGACATCCTACAATGAGCAGTTCTTC. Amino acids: CASSLRHSTATSYNEQFF.

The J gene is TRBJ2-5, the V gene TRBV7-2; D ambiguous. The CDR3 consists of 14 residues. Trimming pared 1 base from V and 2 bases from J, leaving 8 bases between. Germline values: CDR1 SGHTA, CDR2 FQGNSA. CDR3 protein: CASSLVLGQETQYF. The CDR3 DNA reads TGTGCCAGCAGCTTAGTGCTGGGACAAGAGACCCAGTACTTC.

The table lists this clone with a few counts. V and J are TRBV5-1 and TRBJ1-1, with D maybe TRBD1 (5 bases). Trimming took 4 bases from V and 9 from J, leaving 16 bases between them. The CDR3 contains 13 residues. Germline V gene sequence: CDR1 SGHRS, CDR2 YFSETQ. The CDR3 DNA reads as TGCGCCAGCAGCGGCGGGACCCTTATGCAAGCTTTCTTT. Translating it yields CASSGGTLMQAFF.

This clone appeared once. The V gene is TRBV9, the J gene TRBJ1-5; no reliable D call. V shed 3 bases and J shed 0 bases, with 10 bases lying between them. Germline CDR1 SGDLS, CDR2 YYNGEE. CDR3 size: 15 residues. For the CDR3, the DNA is TGTGCCAGCAGCGCAGGACGGGATAGCAATCAGCCCCAGCATTTT. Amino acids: CASSAGRDSNQPQHF.

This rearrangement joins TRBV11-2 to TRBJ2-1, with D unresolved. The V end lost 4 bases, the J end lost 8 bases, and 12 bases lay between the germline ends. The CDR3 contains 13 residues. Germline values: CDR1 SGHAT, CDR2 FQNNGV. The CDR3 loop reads CASSSELGDEQFF. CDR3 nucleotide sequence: TGTGCCAGCAGCTCTGAGCTTGGGGATGAGCAGTTCTTC. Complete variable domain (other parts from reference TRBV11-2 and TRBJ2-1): EAGVAQSPRYKIIEKRQSVAFWCNPISGHATLYWYQQILGQGPKLLIQFQNNGVVDDSQLPKDRFSAERLKGVDSTLKIQPAKLEDSAVYLCASSSELGDEQFFGPGTRLTVL.

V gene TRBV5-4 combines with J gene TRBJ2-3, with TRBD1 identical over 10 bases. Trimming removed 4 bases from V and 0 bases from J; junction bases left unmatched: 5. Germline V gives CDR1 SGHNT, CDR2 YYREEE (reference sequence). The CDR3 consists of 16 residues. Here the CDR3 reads CASSTDRGSSTDTQYF. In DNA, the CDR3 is TGTGCCAGCAGCACGGACAGGGGGTCTAGCACAGATACGCAGTATTTT. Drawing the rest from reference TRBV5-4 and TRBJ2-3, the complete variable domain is ETGVTQSPTHLIKTRGQQVTLRCSSQSGHNTVSWYQQALGQGPQFIFQYYREEENGRGNFPPRFSGLQFPNYSSELNVNALELDDSALYLCASSTDRGSSTDTQYFGPGTRLTVL.

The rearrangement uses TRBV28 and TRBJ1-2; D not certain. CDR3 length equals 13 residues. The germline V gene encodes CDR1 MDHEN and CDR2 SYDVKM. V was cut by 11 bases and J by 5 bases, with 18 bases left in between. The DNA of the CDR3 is TGTGCCGGCCGCGACGCGATAGGTTATGGCTACACCTTC. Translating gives CAGRDAIGYGYTF.

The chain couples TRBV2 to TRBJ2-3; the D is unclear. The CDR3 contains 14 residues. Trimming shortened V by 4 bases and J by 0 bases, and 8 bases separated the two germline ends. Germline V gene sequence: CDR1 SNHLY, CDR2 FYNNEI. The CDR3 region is CASSAGFSTDTQYF. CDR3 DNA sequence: TGTGCCAGCAGTGCCGGGTTTAGCACAGATACGCAGTATTTT.

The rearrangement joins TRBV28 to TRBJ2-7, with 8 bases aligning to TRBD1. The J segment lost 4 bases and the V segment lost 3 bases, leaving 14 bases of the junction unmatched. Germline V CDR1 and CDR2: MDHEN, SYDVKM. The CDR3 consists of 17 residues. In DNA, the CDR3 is TGTGCCAGCAGTTTCAATCCATCGACAGGGGCAGATTACGAGCAGTACTTC. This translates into CASSFNPSTGADYEQYF. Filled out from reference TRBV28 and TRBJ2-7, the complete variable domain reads DVKVTQSSRYLVKRTGEKVFLECVQDMDHENMFWYRQDPGLGLRLIYFSYDVKMKEKGDIPEGYSVSREKKERFSLILESASTNQTSMYLCASSFNPSTGADYEQYFGPGTRLTVT.

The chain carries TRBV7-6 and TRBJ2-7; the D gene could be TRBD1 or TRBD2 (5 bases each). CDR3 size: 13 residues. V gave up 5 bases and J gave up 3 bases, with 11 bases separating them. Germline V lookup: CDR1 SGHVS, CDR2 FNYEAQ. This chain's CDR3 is CASSPGPNYEQYF. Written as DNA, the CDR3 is TGTGCCAGCAGCCCGGGACCGAACTACGAGCAGTACTTC.

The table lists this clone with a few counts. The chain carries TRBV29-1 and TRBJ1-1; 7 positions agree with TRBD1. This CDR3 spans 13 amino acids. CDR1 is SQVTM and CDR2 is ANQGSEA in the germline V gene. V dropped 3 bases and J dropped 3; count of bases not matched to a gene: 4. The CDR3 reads CSVDETGDTEAFF. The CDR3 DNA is TGCAGCGTTGACGAAACAGGGGACACTGAAGCTTTCTTT.

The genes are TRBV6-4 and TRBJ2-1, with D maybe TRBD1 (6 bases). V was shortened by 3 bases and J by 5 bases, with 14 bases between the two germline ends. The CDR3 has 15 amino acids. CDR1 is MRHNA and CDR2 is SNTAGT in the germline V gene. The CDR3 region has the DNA TGTGCCAGCAGTGAAGGGGACATGGTAAACAATGAGCAGTTCTTC. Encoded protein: CASSEGDMVNNEQFF.

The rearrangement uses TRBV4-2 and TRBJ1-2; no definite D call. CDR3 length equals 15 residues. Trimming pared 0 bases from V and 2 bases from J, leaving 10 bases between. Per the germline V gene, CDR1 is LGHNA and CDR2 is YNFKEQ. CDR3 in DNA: TGTGCCAGCAGCCAAGAAACCAGTTACAACTATGGCTACACCTTC. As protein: CASSQETSYNYGYTF.

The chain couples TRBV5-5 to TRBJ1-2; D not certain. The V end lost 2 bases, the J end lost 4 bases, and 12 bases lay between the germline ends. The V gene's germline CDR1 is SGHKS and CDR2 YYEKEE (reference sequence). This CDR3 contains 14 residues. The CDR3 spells CASSLSSEPYGYTF. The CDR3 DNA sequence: TGTGCCAGCAGCTTATCATCGGAGCCCTATGGCTACACCTTC.

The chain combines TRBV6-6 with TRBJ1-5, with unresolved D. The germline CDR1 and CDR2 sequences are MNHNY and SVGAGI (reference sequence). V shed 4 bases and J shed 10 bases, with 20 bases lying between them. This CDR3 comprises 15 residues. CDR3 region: CASSSRPPTWSPQHF. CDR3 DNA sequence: TGTGCCAGCAGTTCCAGACCCCCGACATGGTCACCCCAGCATTTT.

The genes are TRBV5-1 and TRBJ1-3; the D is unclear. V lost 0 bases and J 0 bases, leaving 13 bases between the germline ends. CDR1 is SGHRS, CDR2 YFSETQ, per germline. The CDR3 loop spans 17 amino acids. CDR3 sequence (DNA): TGCGCCAGCAGCTTGGGACACCATCTTTACTCTGGAAACACCATATATTTT. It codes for CASSLGHHLYSGNTIYF.

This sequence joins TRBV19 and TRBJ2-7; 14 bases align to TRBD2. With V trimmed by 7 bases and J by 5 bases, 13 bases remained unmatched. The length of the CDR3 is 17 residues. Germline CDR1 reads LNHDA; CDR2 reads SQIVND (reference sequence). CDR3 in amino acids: CASTGISGLAGVDEQYF. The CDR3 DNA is TGTGCCAGTACCGGGATTTCGGGACTAGCGGGAGTTGACGAGCAGTACTTC.

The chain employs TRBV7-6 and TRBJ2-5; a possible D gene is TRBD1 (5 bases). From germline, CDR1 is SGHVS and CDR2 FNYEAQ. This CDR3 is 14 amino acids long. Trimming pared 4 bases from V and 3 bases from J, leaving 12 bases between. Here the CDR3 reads CASSSTEQEETQYF. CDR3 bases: TGTGCCAGCAGCTCGACAGAGCAAGAAGAGACCCAGTACTTC.

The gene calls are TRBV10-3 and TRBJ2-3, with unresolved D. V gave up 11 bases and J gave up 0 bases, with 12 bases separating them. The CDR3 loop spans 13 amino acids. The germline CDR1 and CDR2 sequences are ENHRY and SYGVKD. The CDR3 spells CALQTDSTDTQYF. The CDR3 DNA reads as TGTGCCCTGCAGACGGACAGCACAGATACGCAGTATTTT.